Below are 4 T cell receptor beta chains sequenced from a single sample in a study of T cells in Graves' hyperthyroidism and ophthalmopathy. RNA transcripts provided the source from which TCR beta CDR3 regions were amplified. HTBI primers were used for first-round RT-PCR of the TCR CDR3. In TCRdb, the multiplex PCR reads were re-called with MiXCR into one record per CDR3 protein. In the table there are about 550,000 distinct CDR3 sequences, about 20% of which are singletons. The sample taken for sequencing was blood. The receptors were sampled from a man younger than 35 with Graves' hyperthyroidism.

Ten or more counts support this clonotype. At one end, the junction sequence differs from germline, possibly due to a read error. The gene calls are TRBV27 and TRBJ2-2, with 10 bases aligning to TRBD1. In germline, CDR1 is MNHEY, CDR2 SMNVEV (reference sequence). CDR3 length equals 16 residues. In DNA, the CDR3 is TGTGCCAGCAGTTTAGGGGACAGGGGCAGCGCCGGGGAGCCGTTTTTT. Amino acids: CASSLGDRGSAGEPFF.

The genes are TRBV6-1 and TRBJ1-1, with D unclear. Germline V lookup: CDR1 MNHNS, CDR2 SASEGT. The CDR3 loop spans 12 amino acids. With 6 bases removed from V and 7 bases from J, the gap between germline ends came to 12 bases. CDR3 in DNA: TGTGCCAGCAGATCGGGGTTGGATGAAGCTTTCTTT. It codes for CASRSGLDEAFF.

The chain recombines TRBV13 with TRBJ2-7; no reliable D call. This CDR3 has 13 amino acids. Germline-derived CDR1 and CDR2 are PRHDT and FYEKMQ (reference sequence). V gave up 4 bases and J gave up 0 bases, with 7 bases separating them. CDR3 region: CASSSDLSYEQYF. The DNA for the CDR3 is TGTGCCAGCAGCTCGGATCTCTCCTACGAGCAGTACTTC.

This clonotype was observed at least ten times. The chain carries TRBV6-6 and TRBJ1-1, with TRBD1 as a possible D gene (5 bases). There are 13 residues in the CDR3. CDR1 and CDR2 from the germline V gene are MNHNY and SVGAGI (reference sequence). Trimming shortened V by 7 bases and J by 10 bases, and 19 bases separated the two germline ends. CDR3 protein: CASKRTGVGVAFF. CDR3 coding DNA: TGTGCCAGCAAGAGGACGGGGGTTGGAGTAGCTTTCTTT.